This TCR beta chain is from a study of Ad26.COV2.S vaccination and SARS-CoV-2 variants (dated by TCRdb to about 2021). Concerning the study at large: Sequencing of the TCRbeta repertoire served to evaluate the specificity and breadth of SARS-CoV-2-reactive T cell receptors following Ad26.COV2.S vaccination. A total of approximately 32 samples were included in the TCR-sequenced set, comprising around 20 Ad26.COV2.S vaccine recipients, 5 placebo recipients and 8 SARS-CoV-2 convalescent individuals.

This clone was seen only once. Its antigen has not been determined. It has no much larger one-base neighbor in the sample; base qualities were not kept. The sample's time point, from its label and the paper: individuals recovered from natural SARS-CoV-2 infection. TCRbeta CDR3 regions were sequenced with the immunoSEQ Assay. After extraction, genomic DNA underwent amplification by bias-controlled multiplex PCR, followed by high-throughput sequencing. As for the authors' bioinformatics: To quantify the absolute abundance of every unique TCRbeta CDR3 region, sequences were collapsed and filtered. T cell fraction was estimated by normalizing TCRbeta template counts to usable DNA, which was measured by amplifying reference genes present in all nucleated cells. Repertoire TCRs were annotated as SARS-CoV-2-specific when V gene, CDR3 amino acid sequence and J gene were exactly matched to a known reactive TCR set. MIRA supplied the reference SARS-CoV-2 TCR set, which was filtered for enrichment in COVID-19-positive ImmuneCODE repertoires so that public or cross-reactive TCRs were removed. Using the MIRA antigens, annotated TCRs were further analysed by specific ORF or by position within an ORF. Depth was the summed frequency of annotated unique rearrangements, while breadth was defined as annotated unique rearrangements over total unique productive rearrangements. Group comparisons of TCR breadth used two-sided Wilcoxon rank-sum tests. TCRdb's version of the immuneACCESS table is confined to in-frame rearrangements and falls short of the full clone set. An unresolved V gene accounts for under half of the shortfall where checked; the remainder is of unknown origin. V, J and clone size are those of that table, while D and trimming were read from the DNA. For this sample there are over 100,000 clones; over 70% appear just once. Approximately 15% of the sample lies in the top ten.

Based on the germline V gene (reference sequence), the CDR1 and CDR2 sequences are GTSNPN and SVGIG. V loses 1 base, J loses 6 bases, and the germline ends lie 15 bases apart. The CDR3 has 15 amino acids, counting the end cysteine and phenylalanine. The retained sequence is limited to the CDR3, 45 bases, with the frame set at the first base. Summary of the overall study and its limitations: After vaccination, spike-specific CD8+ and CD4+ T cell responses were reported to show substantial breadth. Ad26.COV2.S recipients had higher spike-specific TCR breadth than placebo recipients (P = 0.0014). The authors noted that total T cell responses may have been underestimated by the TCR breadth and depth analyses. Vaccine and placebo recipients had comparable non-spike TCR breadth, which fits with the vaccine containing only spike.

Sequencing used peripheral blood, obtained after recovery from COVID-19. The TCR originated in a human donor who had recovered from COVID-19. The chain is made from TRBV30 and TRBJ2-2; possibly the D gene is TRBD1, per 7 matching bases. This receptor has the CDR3 CAWSEGAGYPGELFF. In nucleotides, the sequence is TGTGCCTGGAGTGAGGGGGCGGGGTATCCCGGGGAGCTGTTTTTT.